This TCR beta chain was captured by sequencing in a study of shared clonotypes between healthy human individuals. Study findings and constraints: Only blood underwent sampling, and tissue repertoires likely differ.

The germline CDR1 and CDR2 sequences are MNHEY and SVGAGI. This CDR3 has 15 residues. V lost 4 bases, J lost 5 bases, and 6 bases stayed unmatched. Measured with immunoSEQ multiplex PCR; TCRdb has only the in-frame clones, and not every one. The table has millions of clones, roughly 94% seen once. Splitting of CD4+ cells produced CD45RA+ naive and CD45RA-negative memory subsets. A remark on this clone: The antigen is unknown.

This clonotype was obtained from a man aged 18 to 29 in good health. The sequenced sample consisted of naive CD4+ T cells sorted from blood. This sample's subset: CD45RA+ positively selected. The V and J genes are TRBV6-5 and TRBJ1-3; 9 nucleotides align to TRBD1. CDR3 nucleotides: TGTGCCAGCAGTTTCTTACAGGGGGCTAGAAACACCATATATTTT. Translating it yields CASSFLQGARNTIYF.